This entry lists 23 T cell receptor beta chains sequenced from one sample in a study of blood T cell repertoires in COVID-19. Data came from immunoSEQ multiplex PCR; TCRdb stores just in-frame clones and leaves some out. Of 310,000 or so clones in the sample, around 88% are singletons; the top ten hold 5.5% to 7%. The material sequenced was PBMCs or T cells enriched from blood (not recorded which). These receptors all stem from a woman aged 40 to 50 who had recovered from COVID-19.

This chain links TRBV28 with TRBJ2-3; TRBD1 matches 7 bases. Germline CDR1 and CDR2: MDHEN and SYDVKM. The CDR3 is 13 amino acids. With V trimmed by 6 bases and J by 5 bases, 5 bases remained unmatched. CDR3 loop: CASSRGQRDTQYF. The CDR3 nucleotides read TGTGCCAGCAGCCGGGGACAGCGAGATACGCAGTATTTT.

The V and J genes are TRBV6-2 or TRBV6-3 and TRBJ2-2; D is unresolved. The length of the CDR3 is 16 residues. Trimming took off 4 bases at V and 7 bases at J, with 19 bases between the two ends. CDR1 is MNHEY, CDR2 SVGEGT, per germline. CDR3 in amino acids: CASSSPLRGTFGELFF. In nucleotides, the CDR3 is TGTGCCAGCAGTTCCCCCCTTAGAGGCACATTCGGGGAGCTGTTTTTT.

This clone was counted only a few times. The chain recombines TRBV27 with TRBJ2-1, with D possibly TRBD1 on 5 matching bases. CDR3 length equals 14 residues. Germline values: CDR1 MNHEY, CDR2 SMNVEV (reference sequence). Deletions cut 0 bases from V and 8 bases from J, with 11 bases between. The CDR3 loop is CASSLSGDEDEQFF. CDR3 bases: TGTGCCAGCAGTTTATCAGGGGATGAGGATGAGCAGTTCTTC.

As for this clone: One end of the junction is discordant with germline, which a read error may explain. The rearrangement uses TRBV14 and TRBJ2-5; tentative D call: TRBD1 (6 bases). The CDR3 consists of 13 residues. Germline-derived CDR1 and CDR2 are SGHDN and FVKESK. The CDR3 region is CASSEDRLETQYF. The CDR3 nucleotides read TGTGCCAGCAGCGAAGACAGGCTCGAGACCCAGTACTTC. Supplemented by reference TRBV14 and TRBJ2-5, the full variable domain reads EAGVTQFPSHSVIEKGQTVTLRCDPISGHDNLYWYRRVMGKEIKFLLHFVKESKQDESGMPNNRFLAERTGGTYSTLKVQPAELEDSGVYFCASSEDRLETQYFGPGTRLLVL.

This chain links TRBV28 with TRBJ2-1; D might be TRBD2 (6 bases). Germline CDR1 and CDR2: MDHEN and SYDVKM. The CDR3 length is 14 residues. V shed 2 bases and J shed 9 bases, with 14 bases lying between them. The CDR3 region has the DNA TGTGCCAGCAGTTTAGGAGGGGCGCTAGGTGAGCAGTTCTTC. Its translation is CASSLGGALGEQFF.

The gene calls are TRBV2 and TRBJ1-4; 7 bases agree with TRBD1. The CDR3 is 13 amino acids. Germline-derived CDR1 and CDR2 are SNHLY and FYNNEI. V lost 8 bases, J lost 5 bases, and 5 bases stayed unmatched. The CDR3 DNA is TGTGCCAGCCTCACGGACAGGAATGAAAAACTGTTTTTT. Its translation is CASLTDRNEKLFF. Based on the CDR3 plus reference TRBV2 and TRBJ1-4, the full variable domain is EPEVTQTPSHQVTQMGQEVILRCVPISNHLYFYWYRQILGQKVEFLVSFYNNEISEKSEIFDDQFSVERPDGSNFTLKIRSTKLEDSAMYFCASLTDRNEKLFFGSGTQLSVL.

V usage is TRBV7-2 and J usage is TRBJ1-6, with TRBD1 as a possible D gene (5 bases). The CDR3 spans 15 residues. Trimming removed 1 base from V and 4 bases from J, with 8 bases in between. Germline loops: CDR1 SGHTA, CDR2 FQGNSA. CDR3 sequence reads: CASSLGGRYNSPLHF. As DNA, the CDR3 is TGTGCCAGCAGCTTAGGGGGGAGGTATAATTCACCCCTCCACTTT.

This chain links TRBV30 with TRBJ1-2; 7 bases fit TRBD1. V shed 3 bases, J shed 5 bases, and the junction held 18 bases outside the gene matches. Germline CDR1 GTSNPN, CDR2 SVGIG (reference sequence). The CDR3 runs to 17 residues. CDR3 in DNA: TGTGCCTGGAGCCCCCGGGACAGAGCTTCACAAACTTATGGCTACACCTTC. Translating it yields CAWSPRDRASQTYGYTF.

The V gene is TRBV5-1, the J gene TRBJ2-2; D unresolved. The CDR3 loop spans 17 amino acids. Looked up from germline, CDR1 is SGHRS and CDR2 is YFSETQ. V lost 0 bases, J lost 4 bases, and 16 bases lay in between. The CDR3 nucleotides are TGCGCCAGCAGCTTGGTGTCTGGCGCCCCGGGCACCGGGGAGCTGTTTTTT. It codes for CASSLVSGAPGTGELFF.

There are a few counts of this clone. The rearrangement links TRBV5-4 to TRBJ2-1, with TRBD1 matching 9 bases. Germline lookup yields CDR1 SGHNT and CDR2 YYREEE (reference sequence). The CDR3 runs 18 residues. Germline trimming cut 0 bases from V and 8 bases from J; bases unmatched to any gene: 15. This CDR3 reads CASSLVKIIGDRAHEQFF. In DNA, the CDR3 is TGTGCCAGCAGCTTGGTTAAGATAATAGGGGACAGGGCCCATGAGCAGTTCTTC.

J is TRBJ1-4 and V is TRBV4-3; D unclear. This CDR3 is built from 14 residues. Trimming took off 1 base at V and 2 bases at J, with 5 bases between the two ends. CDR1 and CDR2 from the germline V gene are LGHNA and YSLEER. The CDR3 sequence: CASSQAVTNEKLFF. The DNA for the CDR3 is TGCGCCAGCAGCCAAGCGGTTACTAATGAAAAACTGTTTTTT.

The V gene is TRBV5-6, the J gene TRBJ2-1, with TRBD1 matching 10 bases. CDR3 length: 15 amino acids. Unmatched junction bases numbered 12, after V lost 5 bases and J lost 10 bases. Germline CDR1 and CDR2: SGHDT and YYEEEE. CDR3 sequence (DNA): TGTGCCAGCAGGACACCGGGACAGGGGATATGGGAGCAGTTCTTC. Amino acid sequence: CASRTPGQGIWEQFF.

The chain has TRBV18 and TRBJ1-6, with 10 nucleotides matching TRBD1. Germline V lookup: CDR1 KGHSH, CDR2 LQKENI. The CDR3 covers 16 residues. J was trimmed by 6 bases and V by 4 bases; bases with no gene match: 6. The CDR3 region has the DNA TGTGCCAGCTCACTCGGACAGGGGGAGACTAATTCACCCCTCCACTTT. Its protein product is CASSLGQGETNSPLHF.

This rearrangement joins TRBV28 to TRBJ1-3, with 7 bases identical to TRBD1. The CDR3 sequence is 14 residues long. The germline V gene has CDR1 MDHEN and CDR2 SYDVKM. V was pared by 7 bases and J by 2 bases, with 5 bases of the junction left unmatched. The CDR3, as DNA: TGTGCCAGCAACGCGGGACAGACTGGAAACACCATATATTTT. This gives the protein CASNAGQTGNTIYF.

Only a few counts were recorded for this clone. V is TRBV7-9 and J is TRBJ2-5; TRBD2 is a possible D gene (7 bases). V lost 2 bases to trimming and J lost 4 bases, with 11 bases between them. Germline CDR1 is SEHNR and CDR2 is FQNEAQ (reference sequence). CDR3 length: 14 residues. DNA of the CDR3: TGTGCCAGCAGCTTACGGGGGGCAGGAGAGACCCAGTACTTC. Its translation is CASSLRGAGETQYF.

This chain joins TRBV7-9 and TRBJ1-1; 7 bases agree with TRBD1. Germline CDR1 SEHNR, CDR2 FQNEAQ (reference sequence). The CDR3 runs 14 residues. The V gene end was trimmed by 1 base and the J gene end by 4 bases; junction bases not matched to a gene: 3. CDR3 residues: CASSLVTGITEAFF. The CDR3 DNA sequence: TGTGCCAGCAGCTTAGTGACAGGGATCACTGAAGCTTTCTTT.

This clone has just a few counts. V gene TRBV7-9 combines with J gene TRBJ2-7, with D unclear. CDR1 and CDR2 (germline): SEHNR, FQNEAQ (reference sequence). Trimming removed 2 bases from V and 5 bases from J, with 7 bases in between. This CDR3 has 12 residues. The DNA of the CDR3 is TGTGCCAGCAGCTTATTGGGCGACGAGCAGTACTTC. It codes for CASSLLGDEQYF.

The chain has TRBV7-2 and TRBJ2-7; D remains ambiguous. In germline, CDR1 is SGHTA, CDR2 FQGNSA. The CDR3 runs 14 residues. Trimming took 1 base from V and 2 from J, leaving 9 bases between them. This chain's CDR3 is CASSLDSKAYEQYF. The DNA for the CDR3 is TGTGCCAGCAGCTTAGATAGCAAGGCCTACGAGCAGTACTTC.

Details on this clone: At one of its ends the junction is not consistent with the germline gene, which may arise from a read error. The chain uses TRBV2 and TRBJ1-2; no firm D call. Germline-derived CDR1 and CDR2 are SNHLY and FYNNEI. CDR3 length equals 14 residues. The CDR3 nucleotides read TGTGCCAGCATTGAAAATGCGGAAAACTATGGCTACACCTTC. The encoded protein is CASIENAENYGYTF.

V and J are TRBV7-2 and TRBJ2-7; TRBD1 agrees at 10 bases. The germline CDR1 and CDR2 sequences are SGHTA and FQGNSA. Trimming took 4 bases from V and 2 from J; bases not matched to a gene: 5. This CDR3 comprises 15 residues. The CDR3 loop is CASSSWTGGPYEQYF. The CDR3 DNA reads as TGTGCCAGCAGCTCCTGGACAGGGGGGCCCTACGAGCAGTACTTC.

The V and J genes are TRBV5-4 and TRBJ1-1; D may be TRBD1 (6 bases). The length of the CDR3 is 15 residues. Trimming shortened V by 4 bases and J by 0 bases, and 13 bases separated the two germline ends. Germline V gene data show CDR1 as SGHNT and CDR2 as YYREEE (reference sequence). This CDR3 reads CASSDRQLMNTEAFF. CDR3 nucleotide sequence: TGTGCCAGCAGCGACAGGCAGCTGATGAACACTGAAGCTTTCTTT.

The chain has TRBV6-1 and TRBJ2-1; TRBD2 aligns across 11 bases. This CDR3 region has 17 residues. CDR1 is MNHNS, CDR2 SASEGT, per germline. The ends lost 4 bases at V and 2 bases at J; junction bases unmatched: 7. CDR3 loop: CASSVRTSGSTYNEQFF. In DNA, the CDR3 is TGTGCCAGCAGTGTCCGAACTAGCGGGAGTACCTACAATGAGCAGTTCTTC.

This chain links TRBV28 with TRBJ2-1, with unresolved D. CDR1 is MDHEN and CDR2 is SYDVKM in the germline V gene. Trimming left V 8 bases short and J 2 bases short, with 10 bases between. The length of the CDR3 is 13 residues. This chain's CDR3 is CASESHPYNEQFF. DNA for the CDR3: TGTGCCAGCGAGTCCCATCCCTACAATGAGCAGTTCTTC.